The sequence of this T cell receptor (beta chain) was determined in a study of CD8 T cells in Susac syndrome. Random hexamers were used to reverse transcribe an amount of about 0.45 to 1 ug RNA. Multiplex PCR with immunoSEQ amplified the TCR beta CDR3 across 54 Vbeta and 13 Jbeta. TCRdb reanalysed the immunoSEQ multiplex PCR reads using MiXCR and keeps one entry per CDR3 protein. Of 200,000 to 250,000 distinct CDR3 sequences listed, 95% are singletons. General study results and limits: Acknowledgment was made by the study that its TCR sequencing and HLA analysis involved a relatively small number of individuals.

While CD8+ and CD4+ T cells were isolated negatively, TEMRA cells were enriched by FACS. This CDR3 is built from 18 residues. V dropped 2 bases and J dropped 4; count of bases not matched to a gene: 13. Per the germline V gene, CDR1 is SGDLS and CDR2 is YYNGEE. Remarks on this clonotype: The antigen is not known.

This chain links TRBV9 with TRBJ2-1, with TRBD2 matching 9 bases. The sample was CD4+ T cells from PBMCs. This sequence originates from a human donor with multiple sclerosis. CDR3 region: CASSVRPRTSGLYNEQFF. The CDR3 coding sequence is TGTGCCAGCAGCGTGAGACCCCGTACTAGCGGGTTATACAATGAGCAGTTCTTC.